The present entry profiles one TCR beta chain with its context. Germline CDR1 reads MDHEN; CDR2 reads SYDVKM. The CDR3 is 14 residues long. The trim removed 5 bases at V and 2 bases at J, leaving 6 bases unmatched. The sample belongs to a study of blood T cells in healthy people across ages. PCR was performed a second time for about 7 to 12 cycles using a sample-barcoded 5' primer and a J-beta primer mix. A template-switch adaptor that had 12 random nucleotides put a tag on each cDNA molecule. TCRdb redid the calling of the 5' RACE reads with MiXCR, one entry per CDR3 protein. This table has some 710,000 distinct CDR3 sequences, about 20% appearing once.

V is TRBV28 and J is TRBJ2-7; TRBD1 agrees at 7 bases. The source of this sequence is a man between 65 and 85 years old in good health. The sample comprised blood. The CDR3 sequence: CASSRLGQTYEQYF. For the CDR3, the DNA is TGTGCCAGCAGTAGATTGGGACAGACCTACGAGCAGTACTTC. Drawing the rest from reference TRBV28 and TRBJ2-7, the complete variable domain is DVKVTQSSRYLVKRTGEKVFLECVQDMDHENMFWYRQDPGLGLRLIYFSYDVKMKEKGDIPEGYSVSREKKERFSLILESASTNQTSMYLCASSRLGQTYEQYFGPGTRLTVT.